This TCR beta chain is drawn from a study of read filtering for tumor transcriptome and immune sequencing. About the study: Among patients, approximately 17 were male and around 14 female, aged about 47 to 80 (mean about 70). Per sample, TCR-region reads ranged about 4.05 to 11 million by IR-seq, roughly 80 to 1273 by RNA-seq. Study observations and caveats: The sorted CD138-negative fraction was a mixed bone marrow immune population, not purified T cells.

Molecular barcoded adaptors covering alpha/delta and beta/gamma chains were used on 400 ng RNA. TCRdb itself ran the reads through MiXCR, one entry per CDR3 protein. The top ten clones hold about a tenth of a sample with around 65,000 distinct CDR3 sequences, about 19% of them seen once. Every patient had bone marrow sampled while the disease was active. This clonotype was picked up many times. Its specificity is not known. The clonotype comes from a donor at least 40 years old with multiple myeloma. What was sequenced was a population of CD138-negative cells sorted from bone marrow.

The CDR3 loop is CASTPGMLNYNEQFF. In DNA, the CDR3 is TGTGCCAGCACTCCCGGGATGCTGAACTACAATGAGCAGTTCTTC. V is TRBV28 and J is TRBJ2-1, with D maybe TRBD2 (5 bases). CDR3 length equals 15 residues. The V end lost 7 bases, the J end lost 3 bases, and 16 bases lay between the germline ends. The germline gives CDR1 MDHEN, CDR2 SYDVKM.